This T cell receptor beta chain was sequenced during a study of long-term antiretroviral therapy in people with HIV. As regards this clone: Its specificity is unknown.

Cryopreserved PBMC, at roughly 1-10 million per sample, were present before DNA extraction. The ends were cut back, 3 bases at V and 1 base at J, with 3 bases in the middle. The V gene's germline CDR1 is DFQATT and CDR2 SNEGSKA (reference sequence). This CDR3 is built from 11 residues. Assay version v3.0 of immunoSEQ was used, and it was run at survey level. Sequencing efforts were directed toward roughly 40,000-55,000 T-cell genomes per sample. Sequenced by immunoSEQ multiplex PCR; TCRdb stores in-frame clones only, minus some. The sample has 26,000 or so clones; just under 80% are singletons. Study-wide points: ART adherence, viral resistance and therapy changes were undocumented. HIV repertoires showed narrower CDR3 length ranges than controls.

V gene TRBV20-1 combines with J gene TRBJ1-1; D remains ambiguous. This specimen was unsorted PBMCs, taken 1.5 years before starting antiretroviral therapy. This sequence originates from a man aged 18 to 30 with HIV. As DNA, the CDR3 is TGCAGTGCTAGCCAGAACACTGAAGCTTTCTTT. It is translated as CSASQNTEAFF.